The clone carrying this T cell receptor (beta chain) has at least ten counts. Its specificity is not known. TCRdb passed the PCR reads through MiXCR, listing each CDR3 protein once. This table has about 89,000 distinct CDR3 sequences, roughly 19% appearing once. This entry comes from a study of molecular identifiers for immune sequencing clone quantification. Study-level results: The study reportedly detected spiked Jurkat TCR RNA from one cell among about 1 million naive cells.

V was clipped by 4 bases and J by 0 bases, with 7 bases between them. Germline CDR1 reads ENHRY; CDR2 reads SYGVKD. The CDR3 consists of 13 residues. The chain links TRBV10-3 to TRBJ2-7, with D unresolved. This sequence was found in a human donor in good health. Some libraries in this study had Jurkat cell RNA spiked in. Material: naive CD8+ T cells from blood, with Jurkat cell RNA spiked in. Subset described: FACS-sorted CD8+CD4-CCR7+CD45RA+ naive T cells. Here the CDR3 DNA reads TGTGCCATCAGTGGGCAGGACTCCTACGAGCAGTACTTC. This encodes CAISGQDSYEQYF.